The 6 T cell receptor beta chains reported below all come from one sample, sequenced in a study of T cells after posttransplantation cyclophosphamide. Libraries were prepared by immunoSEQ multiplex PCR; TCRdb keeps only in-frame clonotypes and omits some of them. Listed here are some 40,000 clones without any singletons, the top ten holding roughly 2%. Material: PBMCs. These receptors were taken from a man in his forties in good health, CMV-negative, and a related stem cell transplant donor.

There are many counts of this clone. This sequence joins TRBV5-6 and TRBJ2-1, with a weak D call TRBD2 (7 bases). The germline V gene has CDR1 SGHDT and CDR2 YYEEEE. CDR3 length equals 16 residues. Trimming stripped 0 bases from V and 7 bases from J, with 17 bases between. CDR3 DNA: TGTGCCAGCAGCTTGGCCGGGGGGCCAATCGGGAATGAGCAGTTCTTC. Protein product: CASSLAGGPIGNEQFF.

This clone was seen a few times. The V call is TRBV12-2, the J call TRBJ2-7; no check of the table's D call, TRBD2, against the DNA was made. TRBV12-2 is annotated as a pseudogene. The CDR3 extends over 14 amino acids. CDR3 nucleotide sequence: TGTGCAAGTCGCTTAGGTGGGCGGGGCCTTCAGCAGTACGTC. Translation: CASRLGGRGLQQYV.

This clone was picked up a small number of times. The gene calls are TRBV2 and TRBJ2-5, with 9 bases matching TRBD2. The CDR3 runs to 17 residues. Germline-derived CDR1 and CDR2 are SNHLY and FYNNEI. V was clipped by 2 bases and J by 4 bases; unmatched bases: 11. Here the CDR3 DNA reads TGTGCCAGCAGTGAAAGGCAGCGGGGGGTTTTAAGAGAGACCCAGTACTTC. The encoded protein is CASSERQRGVLRETQYF. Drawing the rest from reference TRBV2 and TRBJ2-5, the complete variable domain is EPEVTQTPSHQVTQMGQEVILRCVPISNHLYFYWYRQILGQKVEFLVSFYNNEISEKSEIFDDQFSVERPDGSNFTLKIRSTKLEDSAMYFCASSERQRGVLRETQYFGPGTRLLVL.

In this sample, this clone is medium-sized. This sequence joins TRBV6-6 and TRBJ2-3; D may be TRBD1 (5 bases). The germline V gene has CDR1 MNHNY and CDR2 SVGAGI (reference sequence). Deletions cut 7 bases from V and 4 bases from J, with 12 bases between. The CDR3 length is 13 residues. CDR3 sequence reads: CASKAGHPDTQYF. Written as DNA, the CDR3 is TGTGCCAGCAAGGCTGGACACCCAGATACGCAGTATTTT.

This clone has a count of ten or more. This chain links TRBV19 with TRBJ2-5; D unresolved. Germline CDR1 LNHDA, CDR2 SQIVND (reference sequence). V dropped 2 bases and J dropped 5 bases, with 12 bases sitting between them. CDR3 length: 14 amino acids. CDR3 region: CASSITLGSETQYF. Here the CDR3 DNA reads TGTGCCAGTAGTATAACCCTAGGTAGTGAGACCCAGTACTTC.

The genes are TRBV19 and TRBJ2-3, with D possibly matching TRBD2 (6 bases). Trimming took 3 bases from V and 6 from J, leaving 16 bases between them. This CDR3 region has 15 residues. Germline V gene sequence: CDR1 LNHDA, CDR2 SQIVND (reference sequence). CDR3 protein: CASSILGLSGDTQYF. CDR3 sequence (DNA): TGTGCCAGTAGTATCTTGGGACTCAGCGGGGATACGCAGTATTTT.